This is a list of T cell receptor beta chains from one sample in a study of shared T cell receptors in the human thymus. The data were produced by immunoSEQ multiplex PCR, yet TCRdb's version contains in-frame clones alone and is incomplete. Of hundreds of thousands of clones detected, roughly 90% appear once; the ten largest clones hold approximately 0.011%. The data were also submitted as part of a second study, on human thymus T cells.

Material for sequencing was thymocytes. The receptor set was obtained from a boy under three years old with a congenital heart defect. CDR3s include the opening cysteine and the closing phenylalanine or tryptophan. Fields, in order: CDR3 protein, D gene, V gene, J gene. The D gene is left open where the match is weak.

CDR3aa: CASSPTGGVWDYGYTF
d_gene: TRBD1
v_gene: TRBV19
j_gene: TRBJ1-2

CDR3aa: CASSQDPLGYEQYF
d_gene: -
v_gene: TRBV4-3
j_gene: TRBJ2-7

CDR3aa: CASSRLLAGNIDTQYF
d_gene: TRBD2
v_gene: TRBV4-3
j_gene: TRBJ2-3

CDR3aa: CASCSGGHVSEQFF
d_gene: TRBD2
v_gene: TRBV27
j_gene: TRBJ2-1

CDR3aa: CASSVALGGSRLDTQYF
d_gene: -
v_gene: TRBV9
j_gene: TRBJ2-3

CDR3aa: CASSPNKGGASGANVLTF
d_gene: -
v_gene: TRBV4-1
j_gene: TRBJ2-6

CDR3aa: CASSFGLAENIQYF
d_gene: TRBD2
v_gene: TRBV11-2
j_gene: TRBJ2-4

CDR3aa: CASSSGPLTSDRRNEQFF
d_gene: TRBD2
v_gene: TRBV5-1
j_gene: TRBJ2-1

CDR3aa: CASSPSRLDSEFLSSYEQYF
d_gene: -
v_gene: TRBV7-6
j_gene: TRBJ2-7

CDR3aa: CAWAGTGGYTF
d_gene: TRBD1
v_gene: TRBV30
j_gene: TRBJ1-2

CDR3aa: CASSSKGSSGQETQYF
d_gene: -
v_gene: TRBV11-3
j_gene: TRBJ2-5

CDR3aa: CASSGGLAGELFF
d_gene: -
v_gene: TRBV9
j_gene: TRBJ2-2

CDR3aa: CASSPSGSNEQYF
d_gene: TRBD2
v_gene: TRBV11-3
j_gene: TRBJ2-7

CDR3aa: CASSESNLAGGRQETQYF
d_gene: TRBD2
v_gene: TRBV10-2
j_gene: TRBJ2-5

CDR3aa: CASSHPESHYGYTF
d_gene: -
v_gene: TRBV4-1
j_gene: TRBJ1-2

CDR3aa: CASRRTGQTNQPQHF
d_gene: -
v_gene: TRBV2
j_gene: TRBJ1-5

CDR3aa: CASSQDHPTTDISGNTIYF
d_gene: -
v_gene: TRBV4-3
j_gene: TRBJ1-3

CDR3aa: CASSTGQTSYEQYF
d_gene: TRBD1
v_gene: TRBV5-4
j_gene: TRBJ2-7

CDR3aa: CASAATGSSEQFF
d_gene: -
v_gene: TRBV27
j_gene: TRBJ2-1

CDR3aa: CAISDPTGENYGYTF
d_gene: -
v_gene: TRBV10-3
j_gene: TRBJ1-2

CDR3aa: CASSLDRGATYEQYF
d_gene: TRBD1
v_gene: TRBV28
j_gene: TRBJ2-7

CDR3aa: CASSELQNSYEQYF
d_gene: -
v_gene: TRBV2
j_gene: TRBJ2-7

CDR3aa: CASSERWGQGTSYEQYF
d_gene: TRBD1
v_gene: TRBV10-2
j_gene: TRBJ2-7

CDR3aa: CASSNRHLYYGYTF
d_gene: -
v_gene: TRBV5-6
j_gene: TRBJ1-2